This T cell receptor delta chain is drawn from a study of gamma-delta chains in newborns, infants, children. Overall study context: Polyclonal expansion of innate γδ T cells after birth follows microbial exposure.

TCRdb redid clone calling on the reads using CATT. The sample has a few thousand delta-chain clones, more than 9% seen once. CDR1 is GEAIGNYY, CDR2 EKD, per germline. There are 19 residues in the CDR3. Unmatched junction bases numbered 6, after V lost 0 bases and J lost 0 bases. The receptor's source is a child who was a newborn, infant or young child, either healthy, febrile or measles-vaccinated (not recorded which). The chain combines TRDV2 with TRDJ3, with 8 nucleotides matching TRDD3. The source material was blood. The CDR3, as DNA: TGTGCCTGTGACACCGTACTGGGGGTTGTCTCCTGGGACACCCGACAGATGTTTTTC. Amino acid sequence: CACDTVLGVVSWDTRQMFF.